This T cell receptor (beta chain) was observed in a study of a mutant IDH1 vaccine in newly diagnosed glioma. Study information: Vaccination of patients was performed eight times, in weeks 1, 3, 5, 7, 11, 15, 19 and 23. Vaccinations were initiated 4-6 weeks following radiotherapy alone, or were given together with temozolomide cycles. Treated patients had a mean age of roughly 40 years and an approximately 62% male, around 38% female split. It was radiotherapy, temozolomide, or both that patients received previously, with most receiving both.

The CDR3 has 18 residues. V gave up 3 bases and J gave up 2 bases, with 22 bases separating them. Germline assignment: CDR1 MDHEN and CDR2 SYDVKM. Repertoires were generated with immunoSEQ multiplex PCR, while TCRdb's copy carries only in-frame clones and drops some. The data hold about 60,000 clones, with 84% observed a single time. Time point here: week 23, last vaccination. Vaccination comprised doses that each held 300 ug of mutant IDH1 20-mer peptide, plus topical imiquimod. Comment on this clone: The antigen remains unidentified.

J is TRBJ1-1 and V is TRBV28; D remains ambiguous. The clonotype comes from a man younger than 35 with glioma. The sequences come from PBMCs, collected from a glioma patient whose treatment included an IDH1 peptide vaccine. For the CDR3, the DNA is TGTGCCAGCAGTTTTTTTAGAGATTTGGGCAGGCGCAACACTGAAGCTTTCTTT. It translates to CASSFFRDLGRRNTEAFF. The full variable domain, rest sourced from reference TRBV28 and TRBJ1-1, is DVKVTQSSRYLVKRTGEKVFLECVQDMDHENMFWYRQDPGLGLRLIYFSYDVKMKEKGDIPEGYSVSREKKERFSLILESASTNQTSMYLCASSFFRDLGRRNTEAFFGQGTRLTVV.